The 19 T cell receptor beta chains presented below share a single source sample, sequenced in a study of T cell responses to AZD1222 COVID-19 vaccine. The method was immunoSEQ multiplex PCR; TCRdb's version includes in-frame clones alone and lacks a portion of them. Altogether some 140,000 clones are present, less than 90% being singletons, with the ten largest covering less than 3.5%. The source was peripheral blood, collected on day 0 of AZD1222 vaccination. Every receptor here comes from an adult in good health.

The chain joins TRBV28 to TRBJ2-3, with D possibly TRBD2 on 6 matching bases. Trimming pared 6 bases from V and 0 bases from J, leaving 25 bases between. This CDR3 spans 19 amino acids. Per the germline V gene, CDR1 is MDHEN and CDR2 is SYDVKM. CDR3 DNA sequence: TGTGCCAGCAGCAGACCCATTGGGAGGCCGGGAACTAGCACAGATACGCAGTATTTT. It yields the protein CASSRPIGRPGTSTDTQYF.

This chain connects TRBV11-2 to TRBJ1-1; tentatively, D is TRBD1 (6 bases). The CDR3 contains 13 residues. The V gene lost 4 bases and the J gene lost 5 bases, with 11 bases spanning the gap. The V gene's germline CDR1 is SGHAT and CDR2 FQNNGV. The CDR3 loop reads CASSYTGRTEAFF. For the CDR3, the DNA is TGTGCCAGCAGCTACACAGGGCGAACTGAAGCTTTCTTT.

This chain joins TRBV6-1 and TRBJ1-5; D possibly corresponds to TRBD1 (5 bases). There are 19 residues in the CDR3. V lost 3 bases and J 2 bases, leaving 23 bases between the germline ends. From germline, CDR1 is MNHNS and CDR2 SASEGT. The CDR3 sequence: CASSDRAEWGIFGNQPQHF. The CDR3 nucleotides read TGTGCCAGCAGTGACCGGGCCGAATGGGGGATATTTGGCAATCAGCCCCAGCATTTT.

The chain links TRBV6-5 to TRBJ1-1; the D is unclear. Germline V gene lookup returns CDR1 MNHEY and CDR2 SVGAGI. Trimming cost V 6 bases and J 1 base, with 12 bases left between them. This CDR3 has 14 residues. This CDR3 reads CASRPDLWNTEAFF. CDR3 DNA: TGTGCCAGCAGACCGGACCTTTGGAACACTGAAGCTTTCTTT.

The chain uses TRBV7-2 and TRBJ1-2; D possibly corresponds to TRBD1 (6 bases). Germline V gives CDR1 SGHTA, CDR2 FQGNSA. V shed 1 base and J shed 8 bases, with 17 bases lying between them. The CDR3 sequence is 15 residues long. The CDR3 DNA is TGTGCCAGCAGCTTAGGTGGGCAGGGGCCCGGGGGCTACACCTTC. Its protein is CASSLGGQGPGGYTF.

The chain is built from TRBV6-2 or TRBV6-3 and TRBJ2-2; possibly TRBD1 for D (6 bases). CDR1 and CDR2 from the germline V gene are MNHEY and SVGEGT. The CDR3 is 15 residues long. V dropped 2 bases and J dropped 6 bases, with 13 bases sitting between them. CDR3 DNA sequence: TGTGCCAGCAGTTACCCCCTGGGGGCAGCCGGGGAGCTGTTTTTT. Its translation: CASSYPLGAAGELFF.

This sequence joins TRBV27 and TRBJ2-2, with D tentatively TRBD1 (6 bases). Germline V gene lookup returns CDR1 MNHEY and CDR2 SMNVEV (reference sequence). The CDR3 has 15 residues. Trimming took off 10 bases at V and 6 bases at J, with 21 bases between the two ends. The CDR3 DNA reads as TGTGCCACTAAAGGGTGGGGGCAAGGAGCCGGGGAGCTGTTTTTT. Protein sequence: CATKGWGQGAGELFF.

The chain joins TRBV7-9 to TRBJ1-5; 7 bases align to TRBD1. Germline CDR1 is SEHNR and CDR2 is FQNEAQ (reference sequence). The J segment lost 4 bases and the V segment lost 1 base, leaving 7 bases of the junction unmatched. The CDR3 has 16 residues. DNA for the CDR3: TGTGCCAGCAGCTTAGGGGAGGGACAGAAAAATCAGCCCCAGCATTTT. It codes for CASSLGEGQKNQPQHF.

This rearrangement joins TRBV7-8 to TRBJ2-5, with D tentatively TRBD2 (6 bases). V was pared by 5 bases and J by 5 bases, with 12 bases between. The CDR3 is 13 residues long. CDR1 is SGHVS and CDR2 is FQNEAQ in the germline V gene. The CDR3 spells CASSAGTLETQYF. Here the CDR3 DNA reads TGTGCCAGCAGCGCCGGGACTTTGGAGACCCAGTACTTC.

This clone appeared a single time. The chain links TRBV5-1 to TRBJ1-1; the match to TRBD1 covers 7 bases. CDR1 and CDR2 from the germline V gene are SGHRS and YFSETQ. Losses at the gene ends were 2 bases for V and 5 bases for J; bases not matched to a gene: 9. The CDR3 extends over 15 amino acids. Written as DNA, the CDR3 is TGCGCCAGCAGCTTCACAGGGGATACCCTTACTGAAGCTTTCTTT. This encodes CASSFTGDTLTEAFF.

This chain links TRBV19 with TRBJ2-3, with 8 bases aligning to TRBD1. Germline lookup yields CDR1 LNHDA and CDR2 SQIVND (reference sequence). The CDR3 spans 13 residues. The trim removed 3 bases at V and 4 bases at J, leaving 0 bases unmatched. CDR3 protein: CASSMTGADTQYF. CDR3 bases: TGTGCCAGTAGTATGACAGGGGCAGATACGCAGTATTTT.

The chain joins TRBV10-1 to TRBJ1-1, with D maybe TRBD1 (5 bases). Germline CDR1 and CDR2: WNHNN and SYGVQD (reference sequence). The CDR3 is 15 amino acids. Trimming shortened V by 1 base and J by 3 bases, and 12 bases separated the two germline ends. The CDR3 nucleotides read TGCGCCAGCAGTGAGTTGGGTACAGGATACACTGAAGCTTTCTTT. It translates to CASSELGTGYTEAFF.

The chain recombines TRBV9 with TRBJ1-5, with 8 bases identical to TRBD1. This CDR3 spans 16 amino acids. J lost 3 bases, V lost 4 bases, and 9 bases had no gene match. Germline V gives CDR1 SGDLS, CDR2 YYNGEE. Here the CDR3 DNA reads TGTGCCAGCAGCCCCGGGACAGGTATTAACAATCAGCCCCAGCATTTT. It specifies CASSPGTGINNQPQHF. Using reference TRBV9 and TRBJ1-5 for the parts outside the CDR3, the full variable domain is DSGVTQTPKHLITATGQRVTLRCSPRSGDLSVYWYQQSLDQGLQFLIQYYNGEERAKGNILERFSAQQFPDLHSELNLSSLELGDSALYFCASSPGTGINNQPQHFGDGTRLSIL.

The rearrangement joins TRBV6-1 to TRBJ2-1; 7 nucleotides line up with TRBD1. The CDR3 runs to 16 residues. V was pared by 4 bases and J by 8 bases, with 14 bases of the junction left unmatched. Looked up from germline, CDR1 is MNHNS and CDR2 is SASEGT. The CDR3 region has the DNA TGTGCCAGCAGTGGACCCGGGACAGAGCTGGGTGATGAGCAGTTCTTC. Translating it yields CASSGPGTELGDEQFF.

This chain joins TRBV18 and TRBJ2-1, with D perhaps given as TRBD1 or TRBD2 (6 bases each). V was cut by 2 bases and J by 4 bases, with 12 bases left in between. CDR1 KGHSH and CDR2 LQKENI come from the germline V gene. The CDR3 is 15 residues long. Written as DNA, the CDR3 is TGTGCCAGCTCACCATTCGGGGGCGGGTACAATGAGCAGTTCTTC. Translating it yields CASSPFGGGYNEQFF.

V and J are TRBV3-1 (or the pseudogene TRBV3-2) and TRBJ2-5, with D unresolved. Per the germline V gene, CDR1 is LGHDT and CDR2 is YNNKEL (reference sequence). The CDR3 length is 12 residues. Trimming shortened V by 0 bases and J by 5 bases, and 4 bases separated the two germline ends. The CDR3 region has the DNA TGTGCCAGCAGCCAAGACTACGAGACCCAGTACTTC. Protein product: CASSQDYETQYF.

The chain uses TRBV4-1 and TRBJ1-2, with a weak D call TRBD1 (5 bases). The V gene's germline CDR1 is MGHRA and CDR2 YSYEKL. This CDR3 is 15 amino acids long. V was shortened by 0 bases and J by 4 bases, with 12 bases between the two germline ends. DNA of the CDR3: TGCGCCAGCAGCCAAGAACCGCAGGGTTTCTATGGCTACACCTTC. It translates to CASSQEPQGFYGYTF.

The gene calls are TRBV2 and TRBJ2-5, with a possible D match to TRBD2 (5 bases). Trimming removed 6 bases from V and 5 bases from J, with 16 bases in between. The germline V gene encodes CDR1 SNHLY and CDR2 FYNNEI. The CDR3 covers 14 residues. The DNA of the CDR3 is TGTGCCAGCAGGAGAACGAGAGGGCTGGAGACCCAGTACTTC. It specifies CASRRTRGLETQYF. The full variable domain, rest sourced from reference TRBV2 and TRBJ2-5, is EPEVTQTPSHQVTQMGQEVILRCVPISNHLYFYWYRQILGQKVEFLVSFYNNEISEKSEIFDDQFSVERPDGSNFTLKIRSTKLEDSAMYFCASRRTRGLETQYFGPGTRLLVL.

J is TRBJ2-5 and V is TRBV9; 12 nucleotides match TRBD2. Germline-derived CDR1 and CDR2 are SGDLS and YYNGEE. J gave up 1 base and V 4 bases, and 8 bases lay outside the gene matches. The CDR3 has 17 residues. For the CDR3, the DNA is TGTGCCAGCAGCCCCCACGGACTAGCGGGGAGCCAAGAGACCCAGTACTTC. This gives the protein CASSPHGLAGSQETQYF.